This T cell receptor (beta chain) was obtained from a study of post-analysis software for immune sequencing data. Whole-study findings and limits: By F measure, strong co-clustering occurred among samples prepared in the same batch. Included in a set of five TRBV segments more frequent in patients than controls were TRBV5-6, TRBV5-1 and TRBV20-1. Controls had significantly higher normalized Chao1 diversity than multiple sclerosis patients.

Unique molecular identifiers tagged the TCR beta cDNA libraries. Yield was roughly 0.5 million cDNA molecules from approximately 0.91 to 9.4 million T cells. TCRdb recomputed calls from the PCR reads with MiXCR, one row per CDR3 protein. The table has a few hundred thousand distinct CDR3 sequences, 30% to 40% seen once. This clonotype was seen many times. The antigen is not known. After removal of 0 bases from V and 7 bases from J, the junction contained 4 bases not matched to a gene. Germline V gene lookup returns CDR1 LNHNV and CDR2 YYDKDF (reference sequence). This CDR3 is built from 15 residues. The TCR comes from a girl aged 2 to 17 with multiple sclerosis. Sequenced sample: blood. The rearrangement links TRBV15 to TRBJ2-4; 9 bases map to TRBD1. The CDR3 bases are TGTGCCACCAGCAGAGACCCTGGACAGGGGAACATTCAGTACTTC. Translated, it gives CATSRDPGQGNIQYF.